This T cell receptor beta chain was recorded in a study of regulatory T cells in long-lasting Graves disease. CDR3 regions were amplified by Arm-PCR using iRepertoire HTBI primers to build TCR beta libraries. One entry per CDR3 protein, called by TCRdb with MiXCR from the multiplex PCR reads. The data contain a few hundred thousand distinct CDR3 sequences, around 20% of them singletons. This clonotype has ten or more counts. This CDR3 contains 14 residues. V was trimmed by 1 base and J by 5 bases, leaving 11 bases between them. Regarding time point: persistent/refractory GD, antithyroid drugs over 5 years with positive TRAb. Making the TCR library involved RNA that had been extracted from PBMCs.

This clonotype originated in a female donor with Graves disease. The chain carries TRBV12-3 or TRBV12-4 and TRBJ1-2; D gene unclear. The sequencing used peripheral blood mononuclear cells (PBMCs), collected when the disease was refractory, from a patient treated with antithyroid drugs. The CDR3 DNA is TGTGCCAGCAGTTTAGGGACCGAGGATTATGGCTACACCTTC. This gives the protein CASSLGTEDYGYTF.